Presented here are 31 T cell receptor beta chains from one specimen sequenced in a study of T cell changes during pregnancy in multiple sclerosis. Assay: immunoSEQ multiplex PCR; the TCRdb copy retains only in-frame clones and omits some. The sample lists some 73,000 clones, roughly 92% occurring once. Here the sequenced sample was peripheral blood, taken in the third trimester of pregnancy. These receptor sequences come from a female donor in good health, enrolled as a control in a pregnancy study.

This clone was counted only a few times. The chain couples TRBV6-5 to TRBJ2-1; 10 bases align to TRBD2. With 5 bases clipped from V and 4 bases from J, the junction kept 5 bases outside the gene matches. This CDR3 contains 15 residues. The germline V gene encodes CDR1 MNHEY and CDR2 SVGAGI. The CDR3, as DNA: TGTGCCAGCAGTCGACTAGCGGGCGGTTACAATGAGCAGTTCTTC. This encodes CASSRLAGGYNEQFF.

V gene TRBV13 combines with J gene TRBJ2-7; 8 nucleotides align to TRBD2. Germline lookup yields CDR1 PRHDT and CDR2 FYEKMQ (reference sequence). The V and J ends lost 5 bases and 5 bases, in that order; junction bases with no gene match: 8. This CDR3 is built from 14 residues. CDR3 in amino acids: CASSPASGWNEQYF. In DNA form, the CDR3 reads TGTGCCAGCAGCCCTGCTAGCGGGTGGAACGAGCAGTACTTC.

The chain joins TRBV7-8 to TRBJ2-5, with D perhaps matching TRBD2 (6 bases). V lost 0 bases, J lost 6 bases, and 11 bases lay in between. Germline CDR1 and CDR2: SGHVS and FQNEAQ. The CDR3 covers 14 residues. The CDR3 nucleotides read TGTGCCAGCAGCTTAGCTAGGACTAAAAAGACCCAGTACTTC. As protein: CASSLARTKKTQYF.

This chain uses TRBV28 with TRBJ1-5, with D perhaps matching TRBD1 (6 bases). Germline CDR1 and CDR2: MDHEN and SYDVKM. V gave up 3 bases and J gave up 5 bases, with 14 bases separating them. This CDR3 spans 15 amino acids. For the CDR3, the DNA is TGTGCCAGCAGTTTTGTTGGACAGTCTCATCAGCCCCAGCATTTT. This codes for CASSFVGQSHQPQHF.

The CDR3 DNA reads TGTGCCAGCAGCCCGAATCAGGGAGAGACCCAGTACTTC. It codes for CASSPNQGETQYF. The V call is TRBV7-2, the J call TRBJ2-5; D is perhaps TRBD1 (5 bases). Germline CDR1 reads SGHTA; CDR2 reads FQGNSA. This CDR3 comprises 13 residues. With 5 bases removed from V and 4 bases from J, the gap between germline ends came to 11 bases.

The chain carries TRBV28 and TRBJ1-1, with D possibly matching TRBD1 (6 bases). V lost 7 bases to trimming and J lost 4 bases, with 19 bases between them. The germline V gene has CDR1 MDHEN and CDR2 SYDVKM. The CDR3 has 15 residues. CDR3 sequence (DNA): TGTGCCAGCATGGACAAATCAGACAGGCCCACTGAAGCTTTCTTT. Amino acid sequence: CASMDKSDRPTEAFF.

The chain uses TRBV28 and TRBJ1-1, with TRBD1 as a possible D gene (6 bases). Per the germline V gene, CDR1 is MDHEN and CDR2 is SYDVKM. Trimming cost V 2 bases and J 7 bases, with 11 bases left between them. CDR3 length equals 13 residues. CDR3 region: CASSLRGFGEAFF. The CDR3 DNA follows: TGTGCCAGCAGTTTAAGGGGGTTTGGTGAAGCTTTCTTT.

This sequence joins TRBV27 and TRBJ2-7; D ambiguous. Germline V lookup: CDR1 MNHEY, CDR2 SMNVEV (reference sequence). V was clipped by 3 bases and J by 4 bases, with 7 bases between them. The CDR3 consists of 12 residues. The CDR3 sequence: CASSLFGYEQYF. CDR3 bases: TGTGCCAGCAGTTTGTTCGGTTACGAGCAGTACTTC.

This clone was counted a single time. The chain employs TRBV19 and TRBJ1-4, with a tentative D call TRBD1 (6 bases). CDR3 length: 15 residues. Trimming took off 5 bases at V and 6 bases at J, with 16 bases between the two ends. CDR1 is LNHDA and CDR2 is SQIVND in the germline V gene (reference sequence). The DNA of the CDR3 is TGTGCCAGTAGTTCCCAGACAGGCCAGCATGAAAAACTGTTTTTT. Protein product: CASSSQTGQHEKLFF.

This clone came up once. The chain has TRBV28 and TRBJ1-6, with TRBD1 matching over 10 bases. This CDR3 region has 15 residues. V shed 3 bases, J shed 9 bases, and the junction held 5 bases outside the gene matches. The germline gives CDR1 MDHEN, CDR2 SYDVKM. The CDR3 reads CASSFGQGGASPLHF. The CDR3 DNA follows: TGTGCCAGCAGTTTTGGACAGGGGGGTGCTTCACCCCTCCACTTT. Using reference TRBV28 and TRBJ1-6 for the parts outside the CDR3, the full variable domain is DVKVTQSSRYLVKRTGEKVFLECVQDMDHENMFWYRQDPGLGLRLIYFSYDVKMKEKGDIPEGYSVSREKKERFSLILESASTNQTSMYLCASSFGQGGASPLHFGNGTRLTVT.

This chain uses TRBV28 with TRBJ1-5; the D gene is possibly TRBD1 (5 bases). This CDR3 region has 15 residues. The germline V and J ends were trimmed by 8 bases and 9 bases, with 23 bases remaining between them. Germline CDR1 is MDHEN and CDR2 is SYDVKM. This CDR3 is CASYLGSDSNGPQHF. The CDR3, as DNA: TGTGCCAGCTACCTGGGCAGTGACAGTAATGGGCCCCAGCATTTT.

The rearrangement links TRBV19 to TRBJ1-6, with TRBD1 matching over 8 bases. The CDR3 length is 14 residues. After removal of 8 bases from V and 6 bases from J, the junction contained 6 bases not matched to a gene. Germline loops: CDR1 LNHDA, CDR2 SQIVND (reference sequence). The DNA for the CDR3 is TGTGCCAGTCATTACGGACAGGGTAATTCACCCCTCCACTTT. Protein product: CASHYGQGNSPLHF.

This clone has a handful of counts. V is TRBV2 and J is TRBJ1-6, with 7 bases matching TRBD1. CDR1 SNHLY and CDR2 FYNNEI come from the germline V gene. The CDR3 is made up of 15 amino acids. The V gene end was trimmed by 6 bases and the J gene end by 7 bases; junction bases not matched to a gene: 9. Written as DNA, the CDR3 is TGTGCCAGCAGCGGGACGGGACAGCACAATTCACCCCTCCACTTT. It is translated as CASSGTGQHNSPLHF. Full variable domain (remainder filled in from reference TRBV2 and TRBJ1-6): EPEVTQTPSHQVTQMGQEVILRCVPISNHLYFYWYRQILGQKVEFLVSFYNNEISEKSEIFDDQFSVERPDGSNFTLKIRSTKLEDSAMYFCASSGTGQHNSPLHFGNGTRLTVT.

The chain employs TRBV6-4 and TRBJ1-1; possible D gene TRBD1, 5 bases. Germline V gives CDR1 MRHNA, CDR2 SNTAGT. This CDR3 comprises 13 residues. Trimming left V 4 bases short and J 5 bases short, with 11 bases between. The CDR3 DNA is TGTGCCAGCAGTGCTGTGGAGGGGACTGAAGCTTTCTTT. Protein sequence: CASSAVEGTEAFF.

The rearrangement links TRBV9 to TRBJ2-7; 8 nucleotides match TRBD1. There are 15 residues in the CDR3. Trimming took 1 base from V and 5 from J; bases not matched to a gene: 8. Germline V gene data show CDR1 as SGDLS and CDR2 as YYNGEE. The CDR3 loop is CASSVTGGLFDEQYF. CDR3 DNA sequence: TGTGCCAGCAGCGTAACAGGGGGTCTCTTCGACGAGCAGTACTTC.

This clone was counted a few times. V gene TRBV2 combines with J gene TRBJ1-2, with 7 bases fitting TRBD1. The V gene end was trimmed by 5 bases and the J gene end by 8 bases; junction bases not matched to a gene: 2. Per germline, CDR1 SNHLY and CDR2 FYNNEI. CDR3 length: 11 amino acids. Written as DNA, the CDR3 is TGTGCCAGCAGTCCAGGGGGGGGCTACACCTTC. Translation gives CASSPGGGYTF.

In this sample, this clone turned up once. The V call is TRBV2, the J call TRBJ1-1; possible D gene TRBD1, 6 bases. V was clipped by 10 bases and J by 5 bases, with 14 bases between them. Germline loops: CDR1 SNHLY, CDR2 FYNNEI. The CDR3 contains 12 residues. The CDR3 DNA reads as TGTGCCACCTCAGGGGTAGATACTGAAGCTTTCTTT. Amino acid sequence: CATSGVDTEAFF.

The rearrangement joins TRBV28 to TRBJ2-7; 9 positions agree with TRBD1. The ends lost 5 bases at V and 4 bases at J; junction bases unmatched: 9. The germline gives CDR1 MDHEN, CDR2 SYDVKM. CDR3 length equals 15 residues. CDR3 protein: CASSPGGQGGYEQYF. The CDR3 DNA reads TGTGCCAGCAGTCCGGGGGGACAGGGAGGGTACGAGCAGTACTTC.

CDR3 amino acids: CATAFGGALSYNEQFF. The CDR3 nucleotides read TGTGCCACCGCATTTGGGGGGGCTCTTTCCTACAATGAGCAGTTCTTC. The chain recombines TRBV15 with TRBJ2-1; tentative D call: TRBD2 (7 bases). Trimming cost V 8 bases and J 1 base, with 18 bases left between them. Germline values: CDR1 LNHNV, CDR2 YYDKDF (reference sequence). The CDR3 is 16 amino acids.

The gene calls are TRBV10-3 and TRBJ1-1; unclear D gene. The CDR3 spans 15 residues. Germline CDR1 reads ENHRY; CDR2 reads SYGVKD. With 3 bases removed from V and 0 bases from J, the gap between germline ends came to 11 bases. The CDR3 DNA follows: TGTGCCATCAGTGATCCTCGACGGGTGAACACTGAAGCTTTCTTT. Residues: CAISDPRRVNTEAFF.

This chain joins TRBV29-1 and TRBJ1-5; the match to TRBD1 covers 7 bases. Losses at the gene ends were 7 bases for V and 4 bases for J; bases not matched to a gene: 10. The V gene's germline CDR1 is SQVTM and CDR2 ANQGSEA. The CDR3 is 14 amino acids. The DNA for the CDR3 is TGCAGCGCGATAGTCGGGACAGATAATCAGCCCCAGCATTTT. Its protein product is CSAIVGTDNQPQHF.

The V call is TRBV10-1, the J call TRBJ2-5; 7 bases fit TRBD2. Trimming cost V 6 bases and J 5 bases; bases outside gene matches: 9. Germline V gene data show CDR1 as WNHNN and CDR2 as SYGVQD (reference sequence). CDR3 length equals 14 residues. The chain's CDR3 is CASRPEREGETQYF. CDR3 in DNA: TGCGCCAGCAGACCTGAGAGGGAGGGGGAGACCCAGTACTTC.

As concerns this clone: Mismatch with germline at one junction end may stem from a read error. The chain is built from TRBV5-1 and TRBJ2-7, with 8 bases matching TRBD2. The CDR3 spans 14 residues. CDR1 and CDR2 (germline): SGHRS, YFSETQ. Here the CDR3 DNA reads TGCGCCAGCAGCTTTAGCGGGACCTCCCACGAGCAGTACTTC. As protein: CASSFSGTSHEQYF.

This chain links TRBV6-4 with TRBJ2-7, with TRBD1 identical over 8 bases. The CDR3 contains 15 residues. Germline CDR1 and CDR2: MRHNA and SNTAGT. The V and J ends lost 6 bases and 5 bases, in that order; junction bases with no gene match: 12. The CDR3 nucleotides read TGTGCCAGCAGCAAAGAGGCAGGGGGCATCGACGAGCAGTACTTC. This encodes CASSKEAGGIDEQYF.

This chain joins TRBV6-1 and TRBJ1-5, with no clear D. The CDR3 totals 14 residues. From germline, CDR1 is MNHNS and CDR2 SASEGT. Trimming left V 0 bases short and J 7 bases short, with 10 bases between. This chain's CDR3 is CASSEAGGRQPQHF. The CDR3 DNA follows: TGTGCCAGCAGTGAAGCGGGAGGGAGGCAGCCCCAGCATTTT.

The chain couples TRBV5-1 to TRBJ2-5, with 7 bases identical to TRBD2. The end of the DNA fits TRBJ2-7 better, so the J call may be wrong. CDR1 and CDR2 (germline): SGHRS, YFSETQ. This CDR3 is built from 14 residues. CDR3: CASSPGLGAYEQYF. The CDR3 nucleotides are TGCGCCAGCAGCCCCGGACTAGGTGCCTACGAGCAGTACTTC.

A single count supports this clone. The rearrangement links TRBV27 to TRBJ2-3, with TRBD1 identical over 7 bases. The germline CDR1 and CDR2 sequences are MNHEY and SMNVEV (reference sequence). The CDR3 contains 17 residues. The trim removed 5 bases at V and 2 bases at J, leaving 13 bases unmatched. For the CDR3, the DNA is TGTGCCAGCAGTCAATCCCGACAGGGTCCCCCCACAGATACGCAGTATTTT. This translates into CASSQSRQGPPTDTQYF.

The chain carries TRBV7-2 and TRBJ2-1, with D perhaps matching TRBD2 (5 bases). Germline CDR1 SGHTA, CDR2 FQGNSA. The CDR3 is 15 residues long. V was shortened by 4 bases and J by 9 bases, with 19 bases between the two germline ends. The CDR3 spells CASSYTYSSNSEQFF. In nucleotides, the CDR3 is TGTGCCAGCAGCTATACTTATTCTAGCAACAGTGAGCAGTTCTTC. Full variable domain (outside the CDR3, taken from reference TRBV7-2 and TRBJ2-1): GAGVSQSPSNKVTEKGKDVELRCDPISGHTALYWYRQSLGQGLEFLIYFQGNSAPDKSGLPSDRFSAERTGGSVSTLTIQRTQQEDSAVYLCASSYTYSSNSEQFFGPGTRLTVL.

The chain combines TRBV7-3 with TRBJ2-1; 10 bases match TRBD2. Germline CDR1 is SGHTA and CDR2 is FQGTGA. Trimming removed 8 bases from V and 6 bases from J; junction bases left unmatched: 10. This CDR3 spans 15 amino acids. This chain's CDR3 is CASSRTAGGGNEQFF. The CDR3 region has the DNA TGTGCCAGCTCGCGCACAGCGGGGGGGGGCAATGAGCAGTTCTTC. The whole variable domain, remainder taken from reference TRBV7-3 and TRBJ2-1, is GAGVSQTPSNKVTEKGKYVELRCDPISGHTALYWYRQSLGQGPEFLIYFQGTGAADDSGLPNDRFFAVRPEGSVSTLKIQRTERGDSAVYLCASSRTAGGGNEQFFGPGTRLTVL.

The chain employs TRBV28 and TRBJ2-5; D gene uncertain. The CDR3 has 13 amino acids. Between the trimmed V and J ends, which lost 2 bases and 4 bases, there was a span of 8 bases. From germline, CDR1 is MDHEN and CDR2 SYDVKM. The CDR3 is CASSLEAPETQYF. Here the CDR3 DNA reads TGTGCCAGCAGTTTAGAAGCACCAGAGACCCAGTACTTC.

The chain employs TRBV7-8 and TRBJ2-7, with 9 bases lining up with TRBD2. CDR3 length: 14 amino acids. V lost 2 bases to trimming and J lost 7 bases; unmatched junction nucleotides: 6. The germline V gene encodes CDR1 SGHVS and CDR2 FQNEAQ. The CDR3 protein is CASSLRGLAREQYF. CDR3 nucleotides: TGTGCCAGCAGCTTAAGAGGACTAGCGCGTGAGCAGTACTTC. The full variable domain, in which reference TRBV7-8 and TRBJ2-7 provide the parts outside the CDR3, is GAGVSQSPRYKVAKRGQDVALRCDPISGHVSLFWYQQALGQGPEFLTYFQNEAQLDKSGLPSDRFFAERPEGSVSTLKIQRTQQEDSAVYLCASSLRGLAREQYFGPGTRLTVT.